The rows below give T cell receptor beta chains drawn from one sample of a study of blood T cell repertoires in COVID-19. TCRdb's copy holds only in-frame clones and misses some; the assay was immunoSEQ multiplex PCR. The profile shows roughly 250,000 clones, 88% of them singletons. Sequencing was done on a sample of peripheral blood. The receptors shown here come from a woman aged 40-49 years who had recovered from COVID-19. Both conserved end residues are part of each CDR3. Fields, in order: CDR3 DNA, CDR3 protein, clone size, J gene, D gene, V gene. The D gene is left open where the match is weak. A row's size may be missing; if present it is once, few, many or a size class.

DNA: TGTGCCAGCAGTTTGGGCACGGGCAATCAGCCCCAGCATTTT
CDR3: CASSLGTGNQPQHF
size: NA
J: TRBJ1-5
D: NA
V: TRBV27

DNA: TGTGCCAGCAGCGGCCACACAGGGTTTAATTCACCCCTCCACTTT
CDR3: CASSGHTGFNSPLHF
size: NA
J: TRBJ1-6
D: NA
V: TRBV9

DNA: TGTGCCACCAGTGATTTTAGGACTCTCTATGGCTACACCTTC
CDR3: CATSDFRTLYGYTF
size: NA
J: TRBJ1-2
D: NA
V: TRBV24-1

DNA: TGTGCCAGCAGCCAACGGAGGTTTGGCACAGATACGCAGTATTTT
CDR3: CASSQRRFGTDTQYF
size: NA
J: TRBJ2-3
D: NA
V: TRBV7-8

DNA: TGTGCTAGTGCCCGCCCGACAGGGTTGGGAAACACCATATATTTT
CDR3: CASARPTGLGNTIYF
size: NA
J: TRBJ1-3
D: TRBD1
V: TRBV12-5

DNA: TGTGCCAGCAGCCTCCCCGCTCCGGACACCATATATTTT
CDR3: CASSLPAPDTIYF
size: once
J: TRBJ1-3
D: NA
V: TRBV6-5

DNA: TGTGCCTGGAGTCCCCCGGGAGGGACTAACTATGGCTACACCTTC
CDR3: CAWSPPGGTNYGYTF
size: few
J: TRBJ1-2
D: NA
V: TRBV30

DNA: TGTGCCAGCACGACAGGGTCGGGGCCCCAGCATTTT
CDR3: CASTTGSGPQHF
size: NA
J: TRBJ1-5
D: TRBD1
V: TRBV6-5

DNA: TGTGCCAGCCAACGACTAGCGGGGGGACGCCAAAGCTCCTACGAGCAGTACTTC
CDR3: CASQRLAGGRQSSYEQYF
size: NA
J: TRBJ2-7
D: TRBD2
V: TRBV7-2

DNA: TGTGCCACCAGTGACACCGACAGGGCCTCCTACAATGAGCAGTTCTTC
CDR3: CATSDTDRASYNEQFF
size: NA
J: TRBJ2-1
D: TRBD1
V: TRBV24-1

DNA: TGTGCCAGCAGCACAGGTTCCCCTCAGCCCCAGCATTTT
CDR3: CASSTGSPQPQHF
size: NA
J: TRBJ1-5
D: NA
V: TRBV27

DNA: TGTGCCAGCAGCTTAGGGGGGGCGGGAGTAAGTCAAGAGACCCAGTACTTC
CDR3: CASSLGGAGVSQETQYF
size: NA
J: TRBJ2-5
D: NA
V: TRBV7-6

DNA: TGTGCCAGCACCACCCCCAGGGGAAATGGGGTTCTTCAGCCCCAGCATTTT
CDR3: CASTTPRGNGVLQPQHF
size: once
J: TRBJ1-5
D: NA
V: TRBV27

DNA: TGTGCCAGTAGTCCAGGGACAGGGGGGGGCTACGAGCAGTACTTC
CDR3: CASSPGTGGGYEQYF
size: once
J: TRBJ2-7
D: TRBD1
V: TRBV19

DNA: TGTGCCAGCAGGGGGAGACTAGCGGGAGTTGCCGAGCAGTACTTC
CDR3: CASRGRLAGVAEQYF
size: few
J: TRBJ2-7
D: TRBD2
V: TRBV6-1

DNA: TGTGCCAGCAGTGCCCCACCCTCGGGGAGCAATCAGCCCCAGCATTTT
CDR3: CASSAPPSGSNQPQHF
size: NA
J: TRBJ1-5
D: NA
V: TRBV6-1

DNA: TGTGCCAGCAGTGAATGGGAGGGCTATGGCTACACCTTC
CDR3: CASSEWEGYGYTF
size: NA
J: TRBJ1-2
D: NA
V: TRBV25-1